The rows below give T cell receptor beta chains drawn from one sample of a study of shared clonotypes between healthy human individuals. The data were produced by immunoSEQ multiplex PCR, yet TCRdb's version contains in-frame clones alone and is incomplete. The sample yields 740,000 or so clones, around 78% seen once. The sample was memory CD4+ T cells sorted from blood. Every receptor here comes from a woman aged 25 to 39 in good health. Both conserved end residues are part of each CDR3. The order of the fields is V gene, D gene, clone size, J gene, CDR3 protein, CDR3 DNA. A D gene is named only where the DNA matches it firmly. Size values are once, few and many counts, or a class for expanded clones, and some rows have none.

TRBV5-4	TRBD2	.	TRBJ2-3	CASSLLAGGPLDTQYF	TGTGCCAGCAGCTTGTTGGCGGGAGGGCCCTTAGATACGCAGTATTTT
TRBV6-5	.	.	TRBJ1-2	CASSYSSGRGYTF	TGTGCCAGCAGTTACTCGTCAGGTAGAGGCTACACCTTC
TRBV11-3	.	.	TRBJ1-1	CASSSETGTEAFF	TGTGCCAGCAGCTCCGAGACGGGCACTGAAGCTTTCTTT
TRBV30	TRBD2	.	TRBJ2-4	CAWTYTSGRNIQYF	TGTGCCTGGACGTATACTAGCGGGAGAAACATTCAGTACTTC
TRBV6-4	.	.	TRBJ1-5	CASSDSGQGLYQPQHF	TGTGCCAGCAGTGACTCAGGGCAGGGGTTGTATCAGCCCCAGCATTTT
TRBV5-8	TRBD1	.	TRBJ2-3	CASSFDRGTDTQYF	TGTGCCAGCAGCTTCGACAGGGGCACAGATACGCAGTATTTT
TRBV10-3	TRBD2	.	TRBJ2-7	CAISSLTSGNHEQYF	TGTGCCATCAGCTCTCTCACTAGCGGGAACCACGAGCAGTACTTC
TRBV11-2	TRBD1	.	TRBJ1-1	CASSSRTGFLKNTEAFF	TGTGCCAGCAGCTCTCGGACAGGGTTTTTGAAGAACACTGAAGCTTTCTTT
TRBV11-2	.	.	TRBJ1-1	CASTPQSAGTEAFF	TGTGCCAGCACCCCACAATCGGCGGGCACTGAAGCTTTCTTT
TRBV5-1	TRBD2	.	TRBJ2-1	CASSRGTSGRTFYNEQFF	TGCGCCAGCAGTCGGGGGACTAGCGGGAGAACCTTCTACAATGAGCAGTTCTTC
TRBV6-5	.	.	TRBJ2-2	CASSYSMNTGELFF	TGTGCCAGCAGTTACTCGATGAACACCGGGGAGCTGTTTTTT
TRBV2	TRBD1	once	TRBJ1-4	CASSGTLQGGIRNEKLFF	TGTGCCAGCAGTGGAACTTTACAGGGGGGCATACGGAATGAAAAACTGTTTTTT
TRBV7-9	TRBD2	once	TRBJ2-7	CASSFSGRNGDEQYF	TGTGCCAGCAGTTTTAGCGGGAGGAATGGGGACGAGCAGTACTTC
TRBV7-9	TRBD2	.	TRBJ2-1	CASSPRISGGYNEQFF	TGTGCCAGCAGCCCCCGTATTAGCGGGGGCTACAATGAGCAGTTCTTC
TRBV29-1	.	.	TRBJ2-5	CSVVTGGETQYF	TGCAGCGTTGTGACAGGTGGAGAGACCCAGTACTTC
TRBV27	TRBD1	.	TRBJ1-1	CASSGQARTEAFF	TGTGCCAGCAGTGGACAGGCGAGGACTGAAGCTTTCTTT
TRBV19	TRBD1	.	TRBJ1-3	CASRSGTGNGNTIYF	TGTGCCAGCAGATCCGGGACAGGGAACGGAAACACCATATATTTT
TRBV6-5	TRBD1	.	TRBJ2-2	CASSLWTGKTGELFF	TGTGCCAGCAGTCTTTGGACAGGGAAAACCGGGGAGCTGTTTTTT
TRBV2	.	.	TRBJ2-5	CASSEWGREETQYF	TGTGCCAGCAGTGAGTGGGGCAGGGAAGAGACCCAGTACTTC
TRBV30	.	.	TRBJ2-7	CARTNKADVSYEQYF	TGTGCCCGAACAAATAAAGCGGATGTCTCCTACGAGCAGTACTTC
TRBV11-2	.	.	TRBJ1-2	CASSLDSEGYGYTF	TGTGCCAGCAGCTTAGATTCTGAGGGCTATGGCTACACCTTC
TRBV5-1	TRBD1	.	TRBJ1-4	CASSLGQGARQMEKLFF	TGCGCCAGCAGCTTGGGACAGGGGGCGCGCCAAATGGAAAAACTGTTTTTT
TRBV11-2	.	.	TRBJ2-3	CASSQTSHTDTQYF	TGTGCCAGCAGCCAAACCTCACACACAGATACGCAGTATTTT